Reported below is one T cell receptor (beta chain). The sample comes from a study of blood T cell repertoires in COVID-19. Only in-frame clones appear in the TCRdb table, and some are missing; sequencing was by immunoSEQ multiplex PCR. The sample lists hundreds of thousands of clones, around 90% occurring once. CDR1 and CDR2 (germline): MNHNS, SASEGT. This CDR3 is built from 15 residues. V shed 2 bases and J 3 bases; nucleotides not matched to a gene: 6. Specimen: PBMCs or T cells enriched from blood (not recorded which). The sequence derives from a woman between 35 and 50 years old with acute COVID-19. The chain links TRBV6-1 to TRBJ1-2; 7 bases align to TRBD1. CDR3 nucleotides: TGTGCCAGCAGTGAATCGGACAGGCGGGACTATGGCTACACCTTC. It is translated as CASSESDRRDYGYTF.